The present entry profiles one T cell receptor beta chain with its context. As yet, its antigen is unknown. The repertoire was sequenced with immunoSEQ multiplex PCR; TCRdb's copy has only in-frame clones and lacks some. The sample has 60,000 to 80,000 clones; 80% to 85% are singletons. The data were taken from a study of OX40 agonist ivuxolimab in advanced cancers. Overall study: One patient with hepatocellular carcinoma and two with cutaneous melanoma, three in all, had partial responses.

Findings of the study overall: Among some nonresponders, normalized T-cell clonal expansion was also low.

V lost 5 bases to trimming and J lost 10 bases, with 26 bases between them. The CDR3 is made up of 16 amino acids. Looked up from germline, CDR1 is SEHNR and CDR2 is FQNEAQ (reference sequence). The origin of this receptor is an adult with an advanced solid tumor such as melanoma, head and neck, liver or kidney cancer. The chain links TRBV7-9 to TRBJ1-2; the D is unclear. The specimen was CD4+ or CD8+ T cells sorted from blood, collected in a trial of the OX40 agonist ivuxolimab. In nucleotides, the CDR3 is TGTGCCAGCAGCCAAAGCGGCTTTCCTTTGGGAGCCGCCTACACCTTC. This gives the protein CASSQSGFPLGAAYTF.